One sample yielded the 8 T cell receptor beta chains listed below, sequenced in a study of T-cell memory formation after mild COVID-19. TCRdb re-derived calls from the 5' RACE reads in MiXCR, one entry per CDR3 protein. This table has 300,000 to 350,000 distinct CDR3 sequences, roughly 15% appearing once. The specimen was PBMCs or a T cell subset sorted from them (not recorded which). The receptors shown here come from a man in his late teens or twenties who had mild COVID-19 (a few samples of this study predate the infection). Cell type and time point are not known.

The sample holds a few counts of this clonotype. The genes are TRBV6-5 and TRBJ2-7, with D perhaps matching TRBD2 (5 bases). The ends were cut back, 0 bases at V and 6 bases at J, with 15 bases in the middle. Germline loops: CDR1 MNHEY, CDR2 SVGAGI. This CDR3 spans 15 amino acids. The CDR3 bases are TGTGCCAGCAGTTACTCGAGCCTTTTGGGGAGCGAGCAGTACTTC. Its protein product is CASSYSSLLGSEQYF.

This clonotype has a single count. The chain combines TRBV7-2 with TRBJ2-3, with 9 bases matching TRBD1. Germline-derived CDR1 and CDR2 are SGHTA and FQGNSA. The CDR3 has 15 residues. The ends lost 6 bases at V and 3 bases at J; junction bases unmatched: 7. CDR3 residues: CASRERQGGTDTQYF. As DNA, the CDR3 is TGTGCCAGCAGGGAGCGACAGGGGGGTACAGATACGCAGTATTTT.

This clonotype turned up a few times. V usage is TRBV5-4 and J usage is TRBJ2-2; D call uncertain. Germline V gene data show CDR1 as SGHNT and CDR2 as YYREEE (reference sequence). The CDR3 loop spans 12 amino acids. Trimming shortened V by 7 bases and J by 8 bases, and 12 bases separated the two germline ends. CDR3 nucleotides: TGTGCCAGCGGATCTAAGGCGGGGGAGCTGTTTTTT. It yields the protein CASGSKAGELFF.

This clonotype was counted many times. The chain carries TRBV5-1 and TRBJ2-1; D might be TRBD1 or TRBD2, each matching 7 bases. Germline V gives CDR1 SGHRS, CDR2 YFSETQ. CDR3 size: 18 residues. Trimming stripped 0 bases from V and 5 bases from J, with 21 bases between. CDR3 in DNA: TGCGCCAGCAGCTTGGCCGGGACAGCCCACCGGGGGGACAATGAGCAGTTCTTC. It is translated as CASSLAGTAHRGDNEQFF.

Only a few counts were recorded for this clonotype. This chain joins TRBV18 and TRBJ2-3, with 12 bases fitting TRBD2. CDR1 and CDR2 from the germline V gene are KGHSH and LQKENI. This CDR3 spans 16 amino acids. V trimming: 3 bases; J trimming: 6 bases; junction bases outside the gene matches: 7. The CDR3 sequence: CASSPPASGGADTQYF. The CDR3, as DNA: TGTGCCAGCTCACCTCCGGCTAGCGGGGGGGCTGATACGCAGTATTTT.

The chain joins TRBV2 to TRBJ1-6; D is ambiguous. Germline assignment: CDR1 SNHLY and CDR2 FYNNEI. The V gene lost 5 bases and the J gene lost 9 bases, with 5 bases spanning the gap. The CDR3 runs to 11 residues. The CDR3 nucleotides are TGTGCCAGCAGTCCGGTTTCACCCCTCCACTTT. Amino acid sequence: CASSPVSPLHF.

The CDR3 here is CATSMLGREYEQYF. The CDR3 DNA reads as TGTGCCACCAGCATGTTGGGGCGCGAGTACGAGCAGTACTTC. The V call is TRBV15, the J call TRBJ2-7; possibly TRBD1 for D (5 bases). This CDR3 region has 14 residues. Germline values: CDR1 LNHNV, CDR2 YYDKDF (reference sequence). V was shortened by 4 bases and J by 4 bases, with 14 bases between the two germline ends.

V and J are TRBV27 and TRBJ2-1, with no clear D. CDR3 length equals 13 residues. V was pared by 6 bases and J by 6 bases, with 12 bases between. CDR1 MNHEY and CDR2 SMNVEV come from the germline V gene (reference sequence). The CDR3 reads CASRRRAGNEQFF. In DNA, the CDR3 is TGTGCCAGCAGAAGACGAGCAGGCAATGAGCAGTTCTTC.